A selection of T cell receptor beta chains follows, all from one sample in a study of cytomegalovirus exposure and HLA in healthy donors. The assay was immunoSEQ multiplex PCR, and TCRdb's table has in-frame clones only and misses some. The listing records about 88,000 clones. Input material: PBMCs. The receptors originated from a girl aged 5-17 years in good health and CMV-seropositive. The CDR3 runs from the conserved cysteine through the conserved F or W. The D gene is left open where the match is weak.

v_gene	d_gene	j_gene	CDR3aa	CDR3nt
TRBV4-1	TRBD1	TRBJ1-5	CASSQAPGGWGQPQHF	TGCGCCAGCAGCCAAGCACCAGGGGGCTGGGGTCAGCCCCAGCATTTT
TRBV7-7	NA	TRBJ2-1	CASSPSPGGSYNEQFF	TGTGCCAGCAGCCCTAGTCCCGGGGGCTCCTACAATGAGCAGTTCTTC
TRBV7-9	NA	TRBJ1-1	CASSSPRQYSMNTEAFF	TGTGCCAGCAGCTCCCCAAGACAATACAGCATGAACACTGAAGCTTTCTTT
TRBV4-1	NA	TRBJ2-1	CASSQESGRNEQFF	TGCGCCAGCAGCCAAGAGTCGGGTAGGAATGAGCAGTTCTTC
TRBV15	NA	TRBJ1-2	CATSTSPGLSGYTF	TGTGCCACCAGCACCTCCCCGGGGTTGTCCGGCTACACCTTC
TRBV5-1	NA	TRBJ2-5	CASSLGGVGETQYF	TGCGCCAGCAGCTTGGGCGGGGTCGGGGAGACCCAGTACTTC
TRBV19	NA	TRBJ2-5	CATSGGGQETQYF	TGTGCTACCTCGGGGGGCGGCCAAGAGACCCAGTACTTC
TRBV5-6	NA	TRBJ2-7	CASSLLVGHGDEQYF	TGTGCCAGCAGCTTGCTTGTGGGGCATGGGGACGAGCAGTACTTC
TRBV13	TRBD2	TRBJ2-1	CASSRRGDEQFF	TGTGCCAGCAGCCGACGGGGGGATGAGCAGTTCTTC
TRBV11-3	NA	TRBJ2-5	CASSHRTRSGSTQYF	TGTGCCAGCAGCCACCGGACCCGATCCGGGAGTACCCAGTACTTC
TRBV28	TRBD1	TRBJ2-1	CASNRGDRVFNEQFF	TGTGCCAGCAATCGTGGGGACAGGGTATTCAATGAGCAGTTCTTC
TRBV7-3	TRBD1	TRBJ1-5	CASSPDRDQPQHF	TGTGCCAGCAGCCCCGACAGGGACCAGCCCCAGCATTTT
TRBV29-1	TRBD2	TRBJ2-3	CSVDVAGGRIGTDTQYF	TGCAGCGTTGATGTGGCGGGGGGCCGGATTGGCACAGATACGCAGTATTTT
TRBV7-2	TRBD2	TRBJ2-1	CAGLAAGGSNEQFF	TGTGCTGGGTTAGCAGCGGGGGGGTCCAATGAGCAGTTCTTC
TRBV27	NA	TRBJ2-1	CASSSPFSYNEQFF	TGTGCCAGCAGTTCCCCTTTCTCCTACAATGAGCAGTTCTTC
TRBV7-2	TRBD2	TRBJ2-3	CASSSHSGVNTDTQYF	TGTGCCAGCAGCTCCCATAGCGGGGTAAACACAGATACGCAGTATTTT
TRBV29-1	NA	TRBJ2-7	CSFRGGYEQYF	TGCAGCTTCAGGGGTGGCTACGAGCAGTACTTC
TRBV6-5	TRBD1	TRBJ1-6	CASSWDSLNSPLHF	TGTGCCAGCAGTTGGGACAGTCTAAACTCACCCCTCCACTTT
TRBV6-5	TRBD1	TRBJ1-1	CAIGTGVNTEAFF	TGTGCCATTGGGACAGGGGTGAACACTGAAGCTTTCTTT
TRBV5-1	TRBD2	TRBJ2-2	CASLTPGLTNTGELFF	TGCGCCAGTCTAACCCCGGGACTAACTAACACCGGGGAGCTGTTTTTT
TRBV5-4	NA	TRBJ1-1	CASSLMEKDTEAFF	TGTGCCAGCAGCTTGATGGAGAAGGACACTGAAGCTTTCTTT
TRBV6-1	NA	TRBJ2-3	CATGSGHLLTDKQYF	TGTGCCACCGGGTCGGGACACTTACTCACAGATAAGCAGTATTTT
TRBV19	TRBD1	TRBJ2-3	CASRETGGTDTQYF	TGTGCCAGTAGGGAAACAGGGGGCACAGATACGCAGTATTTT
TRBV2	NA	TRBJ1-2	CASSEYGQIPNYGYTF	TGTGCCAGCAGTGAATATGGACAGATTCCTAACTATGGCTACACCTTC
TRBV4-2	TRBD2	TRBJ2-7	CASSQDFGGAGYEQYF	TGTGCCAGCAGCCAAGATTTCGGGGGGGCGGGGTACGAGCAGTACTTC
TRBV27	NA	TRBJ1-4	CASSQNWAGALEKLFF	TGTGCCAGCAGTCAAAATTGGGCGGGGGCCCTAGAAAAACTGTTTTTT
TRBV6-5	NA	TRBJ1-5	CASSYGPTGVNQPQHF	TGTGCCAGCAGTTATGGTCCGACGGGGGTCAATCAGCCCCAGCATTTT
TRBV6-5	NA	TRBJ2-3	CASSYGLTSTDTQYF	TGTGCCAGCAGTTACGGGTTGACTAGCACAGATACGCAGTATTTT
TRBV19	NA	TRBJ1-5	CASLSGGNQPQHF	TGTGCCAGCCTTTCAGGGGGCAATCAGCCCCAGCATTTT
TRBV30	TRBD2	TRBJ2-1	CAWRAGGTSGDGEQFF	TGTGCCTGGAGGGCTGGGGGGACTAGCGGGGACGGTGAGCAGTTCTTC
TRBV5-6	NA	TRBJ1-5	CASSFGTIGNQPQHF	TGTGCCAGCAGCTTCGGGACAATCGGCAATCAGCCCCAGCATTTT
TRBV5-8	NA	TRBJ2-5	CASSLFRGWYF	TGTGCCAGCAGCTTGTTCCGGGGATGGTACTTC
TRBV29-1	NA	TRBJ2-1	CSGGTAYNEQFF	TGCAGTGGGGGGACGGCTTACAATGAGCAGTTCTTC
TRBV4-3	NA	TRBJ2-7	CASSRQQGREQYF	TGCGCCAGCAGCCGACAACAGGGGAGGGAGCAGTACTTC
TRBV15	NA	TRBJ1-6	CATSAMGGKGSPLHF	TGTGCCACCAGCGCAATGGGGGGAAAGGGTTCACCCCTCCACTTT
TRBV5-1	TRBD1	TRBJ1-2	CASSGKGQGAGGYTF	TGCGCCAGCAGCGGCAAGGGACAGGGGGCAGGGGGCTACACCTTC
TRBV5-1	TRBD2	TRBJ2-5	CASSLSSRGGLKTQYF	TGCGCCAGCAGCTTGTCCTCACGGGGGGGCCTGAAGACCCAGTACTTC
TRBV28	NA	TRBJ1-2	CASSPHSEAASNYGYTF	TGTGCCAGCAGTCCCCATTCTGAGGCCGCTTCCAACTATGGCTACACCTTC
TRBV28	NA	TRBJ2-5	CASSSLQGQETQYF	TGTGCCAGCAGTTCACTCCAGGGCCAAGAGACCCAGTACTTC
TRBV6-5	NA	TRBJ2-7	CASSYSGTNYEQYF	TGTGCCAGCAGTTACTCCGGGACAAACTACGAGCAGTACTTC
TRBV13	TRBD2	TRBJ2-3	CASSKASGGTDTQYF	TGTGCCAGCAGCAAGGCTAGCGGGGGAACAGATACGCAGTATTTT
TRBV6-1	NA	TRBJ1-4	CASRGTLANEKLFF	TGTGCCAGCAGGGGGACACTGGCTAATGAAAAACTGTTTTTT
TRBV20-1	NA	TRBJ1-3	CSAYFGNTIYF	TGCAGTGCTTATTTCGGAAACACCATATATTTT
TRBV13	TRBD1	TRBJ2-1	CASSRGQADEQFF	TGTGCCAGCAGCAGGGGACAGGCCGATGAGCAGTTCTTC
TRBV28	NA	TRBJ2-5	CASSFYRAETQYF	TGTGCCAGCAGTTTTTACAGGGCTGAGACCCAGTACTTC
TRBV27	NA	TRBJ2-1	CASSLTGYNEQFF	TGTGCCAGCAGTTTAACAGGTTACAATGAGCAGTTCTTC
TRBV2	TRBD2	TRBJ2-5	CASSHFKRGGLTQYF	TGTGCCAGCAGCCACTTCAAGCGGGGGGGCCTAACCCAGTACTTC
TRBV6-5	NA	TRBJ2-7	CASSRQVLEYEQYF	TGTGCCAGCAGTAGACAGGTCCTGGAATACGAGCAGTACTTC
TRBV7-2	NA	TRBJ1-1	CASSLTGEAFF	TGTGCCAGCAGCTTGACAGGTGAAGCTTTCTTT
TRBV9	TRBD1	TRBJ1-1	CASSVSGGEAFF	TGTGCCAGCAGCGTCTCAGGGGGGGAAGCTTTCTTT
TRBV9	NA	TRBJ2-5	CASSVDSGRETQYF	TGTGCCAGCAGCGTAGACTCAGGGAGGGAGACCCAGTACTTC
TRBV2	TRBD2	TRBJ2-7	CASKSVAGGSEQYF	TGTGCCAGCAAGTCGGTAGCGGGGGGCAGCGAGCAGTACTTC
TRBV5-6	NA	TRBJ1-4	CASSLVREEGEKLFF	TGTGCCAGCAGCTTGGTCCGGGAGGAGGGTGAAAAACTGTTTTTT
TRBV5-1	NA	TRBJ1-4	CARSLSGKLFF	TGCGCCAGAAGCTTATCAGGAAAACTGTTTTTT
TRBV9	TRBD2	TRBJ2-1	CASSVETSGLSSYNEQFF	TGTGCCAGCAGCGTAGAGACTAGCGGGTTGAGCTCCTACAATGAGCAGTTCTTC